This is a list of T cell receptor beta chains from one sample in a study of blood T cells in healthy people across ages. TCRdb recomputed calls from the 5' RACE reads with MiXCR, one row per CDR3 protein. This sample yields almost 800,000 distinct CDR3 sequences, of which 58% are seen a single time; over 20% belongs to the top ten. Sequenced material: blood. Receptor source: a man in his thirties or forties in good health. Both conserved end residues are part of each CDR3. Each record gives: J gene, clone size, D gene, V gene, CDR3 protein, CDR3 DNA. D genes are given only for firm matches. Clone size is given for some rows only: seen once, a few or many times, or a class if the clone is expanded.

>TRBJ2-3|.|TRBD2|TRBV12-3/TRBV12-4
CASSLSGTREDTQYF
TGTGCCAGCAGTCTTAGCGGGACCCGCGAAGATACGCAGTATTTT
>TRBJ2-2|once|.|TRBV6-1
CASSEGRNTGELFF
TGTGCCAGCAGTGAAGGCAGGAACACCGGGGAGCTGTTTTTT
>TRBJ2-1|few|TRBD2|TRBV4-2
CASSQDHPGGPYNEQFF
TGTGCCAGCAGCCAAGATCACCCGGGAGGGCCCTACAATGAGCAGTTCTTC
>TRBJ1-2|few|.|TRBV28
CASKPPGESDGYTF
TGTGCCAGCAAACCCCCAGGGGAATCGGATGGCTACACCTTC
>TRBJ2-7|.|.|TRBV27
CASSLAPISRYEQYF
TGTGCCAGCAGTTTAGCCCCGATTAGTCGCTACGAGCAGTACTTC
>TRBJ1-2|few|.|TRBV7-2
CASSFNLQNGYTF
TGTGCCAGCAGCTTCAATCTACAGAATGGCTACACCTTC
>TRBJ2-5|few|.|TRBV29-1
CSVEEQQLETQYF
TGCAGCGTTGAAGAGCAGCAGTTGGAGACCCAGTACTTC
>TRBJ2-1|.|.|TRBV20-1
CSVEWSSPWDEQFF
TGCAGTGTTGAATGGTCCAGCCCGTGGGATGAGCAGTTCTTC
>TRBJ2-6|.|.|TRBV28
CASRGGWANVLTF
TGTGCCAGCAGAGGAGGCTGGGCCAACGTCCTGACTTTC
>TRBJ2-1|.|.|TRBV12-3/TRBV12-4
CASSTSLGGAYNEQFF
TGTGCCAGCAGTACCTCCTTAGGGGGGGCCTACAATGAGCAGTTCTTC
>TRBJ1-6|.|TRBD1|TRBV11-2
CASSPRQGLSPLHF
TGTGCCAGCAGCCCGCGACAGGGTTTGTCACCCCTCCACTTT
>TRBJ2-7|.|.|TRBV7-2
CASSLGRVNEQYF
TGTGCCAGCAGCTTAGGCAGGGTCAACGAGCAGTACTTC
>TRBJ1-6|few|TRBD1|TRBV12-3/TRBV12-4
CASSYAGTGGSPLHF
TGTGCCAGCAGTTACGCCGGGACAGGGGGTTCACCCCTCCACTTT
>TRBJ2-5|.|TRBD2|TRBV27
CASSFGLARNEQYF
TGTGCCAGCAGTTTTGGACTAGCACGCAATGAGCAGTACTTC
>TRBJ2-7|.|TRBD2|TRBV4-2
CASSQDLGGRANEQYF
TGTGCCAGCAGCCAAGATCTAGGCGGGAGGGCCAACGAGCAGTACTTC
>TRBJ2-7|.|TRBD2|TRBV4-1
CASSHPGTSGSYEQYF
TGCGCCAGCAGCCATCCCGGGACTAGCGGGAGTTACGAGCAGTACTTC
>TRBJ1-2|.|.|TRBV15
CATSREDTRKLDGYGYTF
TGTGCCACCAGCAGAGAAGACACCCGTAAGTTGGATGGCTATGGCTACACCTTC
>TRBJ2-1|.|TRBD2|TRBV7-2
CASSLVSGREGFF
TGTGCCAGCAGCTTAGTATCGGGCAGGGAGGGGTTCTTC
>TRBJ2-5|.|.|TRBV7-3
CASSSQLSGTQYF
TGTGCCAGCAGCTCCCAGCTCTCTGGGACCCAGTACTTC
>TRBJ2-1|.|.|TRBV20-1
CSALTLTTDNEQFF
TGCAGTGCTCTTACCCTTACCACAGACAATGAGCAGTTCTTC
>TRBJ2-1|.|.|TRBV20-1
CSARVLGANERFF
TGCAGTGCTAGAGTACTCGGAGCCAATGAGCGGTTCTTC
>TRBJ2-5|.|.|TRBV21-1
CASSKGRLGQGFQETQYF
TGTGCCAGCAGCAAAGGGCGGTTGGGACAGGGGTTCCAAGAGACCCAGTACTTC
>TRBJ2-5|.|.|TRBV18
CASSPTGDQYF
TGTGCCAGCTCTCCAACGGGGGACCAGTACTTC
>TRBJ2-1|few|TRBD1|TRBV29-1
CSVEDTGGGPLVEQFF
TGCAGCGTTGAAGACACAGGGGGCGGCCCTTTAGTTGAGCAGTTCTTC
>TRBJ2-7|few|TRBD1|TRBV4-3
CASSQTTGIGYEQYF
TGCGCCAGCAGCCAAACGACAGGGATTGGATACGAGCAGTACTTC
>TRBJ2-7|.|.|TRBV27
CASMETLQGTTYEQYF
TGTGCCAGCATGGAAACCCTGCAGGGGACAACCTACGAGCAGTACTTC
>TRBJ2-7|.|.|TRBV29-1
CSVGWGIEQYF
TGCAGCGTGGGATGGGGTATCGAGCAGTACTTC
>TRBJ2-1|.|TRBD1|TRBV27
CASSLSPTGDNEQFF
TGTGCCAGCAGTTTATCCCCAACAGGGGACAATGAGCAGTTCTTC
>TRBJ1-6|.|.|TRBV20-1
CSASVSRGSPLHF
TGCAGTGCTAGTGTTAGCCGTGGCTCACCCCTCCACTTT
>TRBJ2-5|few|.|TRBV29-1
CSGRPSQETQYF
TGCAGCGGCCGTCCATCCCAAGAGACCCAGTACTTC
>TRBJ2-7|.|.|TRBV4-2
CASSHGGQGNEQYF
TGTGCCAGCAGCCATGGGGGGCAAGGAAACGAGCAGTACTTC
>TRBJ2-7|once|.|TRBV5-1
CASSLAPGDLSYEQYF
TGCGCCAGCAGCTTGGCCCCGGGGGACCTCTCCTACGAGCAGTACTTC
>TRBJ2-5|.|.|TRBV7-2
CASSGAKYNEQYF
TGTGCCAGCAGCGGGGCCAAATACAATGAGCAGTACTTC
>TRBJ2-7|.|.|TRBV11-3
CASSSTDSEQYF
TGTGCCAGCAGCTCAACGGACAGTGAGCAGTACTTC
>TRBJ2-1|.|TRBD2|TRBV27
CASSFPRASGGFLSYNEQFF
TGTGCCAGCAGTTTCCCTCGGGCCAGCGGGGGGTTCCTCTCCTACAATGAGCAGTTCTTC
>TRBJ2-6|few|TRBD2|TRBV6-6
CASSYSAGAGANVLTF
TGTGCCAGCAGTTACTCGGCGGGGGCTGGGGCCAACGTCCTGACTTTC
>TRBJ2-7|few|.|TRBV6-2/TRBV6-3
CASSYSRQSGAQYF
TGTGCCAGCAGTTACTCACGCCAGTCTGGAGCTCAGTACTTC
>TRBJ2-7|once|TRBD2|TRBV2
CASSSSGSYSYEQYF
TGTGCCAGCAGTTCAAGCGGGAGTTACTCCTACGAGCAGTACTTC
>TRBJ1-4|.|.|TRBV6-1
CASSRTAANEKLFF
TGTGCCAGCAGTAGAACAGCAGCTAATGAAAAACTGTTTTTT
>TRBJ2-5|.|.|TRBV7-2
CASRFTSETQYF
TGTGCCAGCAGGTTCACCTCGGAGACCCAGTACTTC
>TRBJ1-2|few|TRBD1|TRBV18
CASSLDRGTPGYTF
TGTGCCAGCTCCCTGGACAGGGGGACACCTGGCTACACCTTC
>TRBJ1-6|.|TRBD1|TRBV30
CAWTIGQGQVSPLHF
TGTGCCTGGACTATAGGACAGGGCCAAGTTTCACCCCTCCACTTT
>TRBJ2-5|.|TRBD1|TRBV12-3/TRBV12-4
CASSSPDRGWETQYF
TGTGCCAGCAGTTCACCGGACAGGGGTTGGGAGACCCAGTACTTC
>TRBJ2-3|.|TRBD2|TRBV4-3
CASSQVASGGRGDTQYF
TGCGCCAGCAGCCAAGTGGCTAGCGGGGGGCGGGGTGATACGCAGTATTTT
>TRBJ2-7|.|.|TRBV7-2
CASSLAGDTYEQYF
TGTGCCAGCAGCTTAGCGGGGGACACCTACGAGCAGTACTTC
>TRBJ2-2|few|.|TRBV2
CASSEGRGIGELFF
TGTGCCAGCAGTGAGGGTCGGGGGATCGGGGAGCTGTTTTTT
>TRBJ2-1|.|.|TRBV6-5
CASSIFQGCEQFF
TGTGCCAGCAGCATTTTCCAGGGTTGTGAGCAGTTCTTC
>TRBJ2-1|.|TRBD2|TRBV7-2
CASSLSGGTRVGEQFF
TGTGCCAGCAGCTTAAGCGGGGGGACACGGGTTGGTGAGCAGTTCTTC
>TRBJ2-1|few|TRBD2|TRBV4-3
CASSVAGVYNEQFF
TGCGCCAGCAGTGTAGCGGGGGTTTACAATGAGCAGTTCTTC
>TRBJ1-1|.|.|TRBV7-2
CASSFSVDGAEAFF
TGTGCCAGCAGCTTTTCCGTTGATGGGGCTGAAGCTTTCTTT
>TRBJ2-3|few|.|TRBV30
CAWSAGGKNTQYF
TGTGCCTGGAGCGCCGGGGGTAAAAATACGCAGTATTTT
>TRBJ2-7|.|TRBD1|TRBV18
CASSPGQGQPYEQYF
TGTGCCAGCTCACCAGGACAGGGACAGCCATACGAGCAGTACTTC
>TRBJ1-2|.|TRBD1|TRBV6-6
CASRDDRDGGYTF
TGTGCCAGCAGGGACGACAGGGATGGGGGCTACACCTTC